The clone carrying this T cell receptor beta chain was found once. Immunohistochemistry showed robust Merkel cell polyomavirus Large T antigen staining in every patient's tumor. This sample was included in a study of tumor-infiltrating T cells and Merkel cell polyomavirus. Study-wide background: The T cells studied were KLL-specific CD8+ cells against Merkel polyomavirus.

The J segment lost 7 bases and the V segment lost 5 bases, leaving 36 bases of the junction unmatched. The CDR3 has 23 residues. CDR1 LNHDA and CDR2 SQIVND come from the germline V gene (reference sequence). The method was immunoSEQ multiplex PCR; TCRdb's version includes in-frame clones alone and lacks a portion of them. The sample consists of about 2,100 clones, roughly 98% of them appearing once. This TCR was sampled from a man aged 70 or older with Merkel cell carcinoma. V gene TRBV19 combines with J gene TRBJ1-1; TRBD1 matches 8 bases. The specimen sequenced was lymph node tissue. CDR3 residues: CASSLRRGQVDSLVGGLKGEAFF. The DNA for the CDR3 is TGTGCCAGTAGTCTTAGAAGGGGACAGGTCGATTCGTTGGTGGGGGGATTGAAGGGTGAAGCTTTCTTT.